The source of this TCR beta chain is a study of T cell responses to AZD1222 COVID-19 vaccine. Study-wide results and limits: Spike-wide vaccine-associated CD4 TCRs dominated at 160-218 and 743-854.

Comments on this clone: What it binds is unknown.

Method: immunoSEQ multiplex PCR; TCRdb's copy keeps in-frame clones and lacks some. The sample yields around 91,000 clones, 91% seen once. V lost 4 bases and J lost 4, with 17 bases in between. Germline-derived CDR1 and CDR2 are KGHDR and SFDVKD. This CDR3 spans 16 amino acids. The material sequenced was peripheral blood, taken 28 days after the second AZD1222 dose. The source is an adult who received the AZD1222 COVID-19 vaccine. The genes are TRBV24-1 and TRBJ2-3, with D perhaps matching TRBD1 (5 bases). The CDR3: CATSDLRQSDPDTQYF. CDR3 sequence (DNA): TGTGCCACCAGTGACCTCCGACAGTCTGATCCAGATACGCAGTATTTT.